The text below deals with one TCR beta chain. Its antigen is currently unknown. Clones were read by immunoSEQ multiplex PCR, and TCRdb kept only the in-frame ones, dropping some. The sample has 1 million to 1.3 million clones, more than 75% seen once. The CDR3 has 9 residues. A CD45RA+ naive subset and a CD45RA-negative memory subset were split from CD4+ cells. The data stem from a study of shared clonotypes between healthy human individuals. Study background: Samples came from a couple of female and a few male donors aged 18 to 49.

Points from the study as a whole: Among the subsets, naive ones generally showed larger estimated richness than memory ones.

The chain uses TRBV21-1 and TRBJ1-2. TRBV21-1 has pseudogene status. This clonotype was sampled from a man between 18 and 35 years old in good health. Some clones in this sample may be carry-over from other donors' samples. Sequenced: memory CD4+ T cells from PBMCs. Subset denoted: CD45RA-negative fraction. CDR3 amino acids: CASSDGPFF. The DNA of the CDR3 is TGTGCCAGCAGCGACGGGCCCTTCTTC.